A selection of T cell receptor beta chains follows, all from one sample in a study of shared clonotypes between healthy human individuals. TCRdb keeps only in-frame clones here, not all; method: immunoSEQ multiplex PCR. The sample shows over 2 million clones, approximately 95% of them seen only once. The sample taken for sequencing was naive CD8+ T cells sorted from blood. Receptors were obtained from a man aged 18 to 30 in good health. CDR3s include the opening cysteine and the closing phenylalanine or tryptophan. Rows give clone size only sometimes, using once, few, many, or a class for an expanded clone.

v_gene,j_gene,abundance,CDR3aa
TRBV28,TRBJ2-7,-,CASSFRAAVGLYF
TRBV7-7,TRBJ1-6,-,CASSLALGSPLHF
TRBV27,TRBJ2-7,-,CASSFGVEQYF
TRBV28,TRBJ2-3,-,CASSLGSGTTDTQYF
TRBV13,TRBJ2-1,-,CASSLLAGSNNEQFF
TRBV9,TRBJ2-2,-,CASSRTRTNTGELFF
TRBV10-3,TRBJ2-1,-,CAISESNGNEQFF
TRBV19,TRBJ2-5,-,CASSGWPQETQYF
TRBV25-1,TRBJ1-3,-,CASSDKTASSGNTIYF
TRBV7-9,TRBJ2-5,-,CASTPEYQETQYF
TRBV5-6,TRBJ1-6,once,CASSLMGEASPLHF
TRBV4-1,TRBJ1-1,-,CASSQDEETTEAFF
TRBV18,TRBJ2-7,-,CASSPSYRVGYEQYF
TRBV7-9,TRBJ1-1,-,CASRRDTEAFF
TRBV10-3,TRBJ2-2,-,CAIIPQGSANTGELFF
TRBV7-9,TRBJ2-3,-,CATHEGHETDTQYF
TRBV28,TRBJ1-5,-,CASSLRGPQHF
TRBV27,TRBJ1-1,-,CASSLTVGWGFNTEAFF
TRBV4-1,TRBJ2-7,-,CASSQDQHGGGYEQYF
TRBV4-2,TRBJ2-1,once,CASSQDRVEQFF
TRBV7-9,TRBJ2-7,-,CASSDSSYEQYF
TRBV2,TRBJ1-4,-,CASSDLPGTNEKLFF
TRBV6-1,TRBJ2-7,-,CASSDGVSGYEQYF
TRBV7-9,TRBJ2-7,-,CASSFGETEQYF